A selection of T cell receptor beta chains follows, all from one sample in a study of CD4 T cells in relation to SARS-CoV-2 and coronaviruses. Produced via immunoSEQ multiplex PCR; TCRdb's table is partial and in-frame only. Of under 25,000 clones in the sample, about three quarters are singletons; the top ten hold roughly a fifth. These receptors' antigens are unknown. The source material was CD4+ T cells from PBMCs, cultured in vitro. Receptor source: a human donor in good health. Each CDR3 is given with its conserved first and last residue. D genes are given only for firm matches. Clone size is given for some rows only: seen once, a few or many times, or a class if the clone is expanded.

J gene | clone size | D gene | V gene | CDR3 DNA | CDR3 protein
TRBJ2-5 | . | . | TRBV7-9 | TGTGCCAGCAGCTTCACAGGGTCTGCGACCCAGTACTTC | CASSFTGSATQYF
TRBJ1-2 | . | TRBD1 | TRBV27 | TGTGCCAGCAGAGACCCAGGGGGCCACCATGGCTACACCTTC | CASRDPGGHHGYTF
TRBJ2-4 | . | . | TRBV11-3 | TGTGCCAGCAGCCCTGGAGCGAGCCTAGCCAAAAACATTCAGTACTTC | CASSPGASLAKNIQYF
TRBJ2-4 | . | . | TRBV5-5 | TGTGCCAGCAGCCCGGGGCCGTTACAGTCCACCTTAGCCAAAAACATTCAGTACTTC | CASSPGPLQSTLAKNIQYF
TRBJ2-5 | . | TRBD2 | TRBV24-1 | TGTGCCACACGACGCAATTTAGCGGGGGGCCAAGAGACCCAGTACTTC | CATRRNLAGGQETQYF
TRBJ2-7 | . | . | TRBV7-9 | TGTGCCAGCAGCTTAGCCTTACAGGCCCAGGGACCCGTGTACGAGCAGTACTTC | CASSLALQAQGPVYEQYF
TRBJ1-2 | . | . | TRBV27 | TGTGCCAGCAGTCCATTGGACAGATCTGGCTACACCTTC | CASSPLDRSGYTF
TRBJ2-3 | . | TRBD2 | TRBV4-3 | TGCGCCAGCAGCCCCCCCGGGGGGGGTACGCAGTATTTT | CASSPPGGGTQYF
TRBJ2-3 | . | . | TRBV19 | TGTGCCAGTACGACGGGGCTTTGGCCGGATACGCAGTATTTT | CASTTGLWPDTQYF
TRBJ2-7 | . | . | TRBV7-9 | TGTGCCAGCGTCCCAGCAGAAACTACCTACGAGCAGTACTTC | CASVPAETTYEQYF
TRBJ1-3 | . | . | TRBV7-2 | TGTGCCAGCAGCTTAGATGTGGGGTCCAACTCTGGAAACACCATATATTTT | CASSLDVGSNSGNTIYF
TRBJ2-3 | . | TRBD2 | TRBV5-1 | TGCGCCAGCAGCTTGGTGGCTAGCGGGACAGATACGCAGTATTTT | CASSLVASGTDTQYF
TRBJ2-3 | . | TRBD1 | TRBV4-3 | TGCGCCAGCAGCCAAGAGACAGGGGGCTGGGATACGCAGTATTTT | CASSQETGGWDTQYF
TRBJ2-3 | . | . | TRBV2 | TGTGCCAGCAGTGAAGTATCGCGGTCAGATACGCAGTATTTT | CASSEVSRSDTQYF
TRBJ2-5 | . | TRBD1 | TRBV5-1 | TGCGCCAGCAGCCCTGGGACAGGGAGATGGGAGACCCAGTACTTC | CASSPGTGRWETQYF
TRBJ1-3 | few | . | TRBV6-1 | TGTGCCAGCAGTGAGGGCAGCTCTGGAAACACCATATATTTT | CASSEGSSGNTIYF
TRBJ1-1 | . | TRBD1 | TRBV6-5 | TGTGCCAGCAGCTCATACCGGGACAGGGATAAAGATGCTTTCTTT | CASSSYRDRDKDAFF
TRBJ2-3 | few | . | TRBV29-1 | TGCAGCGTTGAACCCGGGACACGAAGCACAGATACGCAGTATTTT | CSVEPGTRSTDTQYF
TRBJ2-7 | few | . | TRBV18 | TGTGCCAGCTCACCGCGAGGGATCTCCTACGAGCAGTACTTC | CASSPRGISYEQYF
TRBJ2-4 | . | . | TRBV3-1/TRBV3-2 | TGTGCCAGCAGCCAAGGGGGAGTGGGAGCCAAAAACATTCAGTACTTC | CASSQGGVGAKNIQYF
TRBJ2-2 | . | TRBD1 | TRBV27 | TGTGCCAGCAGTATACAGGGGACCGGGGAGCTGTTTTTT | CASSIQGTGELFF
TRBJ2-2 | once | . | TRBV3-1/TRBV3-2 | TGTGCCAGCAGCCTAACGAACACCGGGGAGCTGTTTTTT | CASSLTNTGELFF
TRBJ2-3 | . | . | TRBV5-1 | TGCGCCAGCAAAGCGGGACAGACCACAGATACGCAGTATTTT | CASKAGQTTDTQYF
TRBJ2-2 | few | TRBD2 | TRBV4-1 | TGCGCCAGCACCCGTAGCGGGAGGGCCGACACCGGGGAGCTGTTTTTT | CASTRSGRADTGELFF
TRBJ2-2 | . | TRBD1 | TRBV19 | TGTGCCAGTAGTCCACGGACAGGGGAGACCGGGGAGCTGTTTTTT | CASSPRTGETGELFF
TRBJ2-2 | few | . | TRBV19 | TGTGCCAGTATGCAGGGTACGAACACCGGGGAGCTGTTTTTT | CASMQGTNTGELFF
TRBJ1-1 | few | . | TRBV29-1 | TGCAGCGGTACACAGGTGAACACTGAAGCTTTCTTT | CSGTQVNTEAFF
TRBJ1-3 | . | . | TRBV6-2/TRBV6-3 | TGTGCCAGCAGCCCGAATAATGGAAACACCATATATTTT | CASSPNNGNTIYF
TRBJ1-2 | . | . | TRBV7-2 | TGTGCCAGCAGCTTAGCACAGGGTACTCAATATGGCTACACCTTC | CASSLAQGTQYGYTF
TRBJ1-1 | few | . | TRBV12-3/TRBV12-4 | TGTGCCGCGGGCAGGGTTAACACTGAAGCTTTCTTT | CAAGRVNTEAFF
TRBJ2-3 | . | . | TRBV5-1 | TGCGCCAGCAGCTTGAGTCTTCTCACAGATACGCAGTATTTT | CASSLSLLTDTQYF